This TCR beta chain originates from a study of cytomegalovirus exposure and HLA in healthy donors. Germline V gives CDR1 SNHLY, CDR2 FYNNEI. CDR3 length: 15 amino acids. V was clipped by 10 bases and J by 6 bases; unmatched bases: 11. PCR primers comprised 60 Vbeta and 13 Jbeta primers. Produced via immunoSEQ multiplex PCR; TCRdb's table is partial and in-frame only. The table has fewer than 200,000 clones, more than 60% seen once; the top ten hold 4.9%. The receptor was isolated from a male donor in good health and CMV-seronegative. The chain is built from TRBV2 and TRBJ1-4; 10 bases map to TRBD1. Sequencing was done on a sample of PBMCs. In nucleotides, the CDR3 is TGTGCCACTGCCGGGGGGACAGGGGTTCATGAAAAACTGTTTTTT. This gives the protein CATAGGTGVHEKLFF.